The clone carrying this T cell receptor (beta chain) was recorded a few times. This CDR3 has 15 amino acids. V shed 4 bases and J 4 bases; nucleotides not matched to a gene: 5. CDR1 is SGDLS and CDR2 is YYNGEE in the germline V gene. The sample belongs to a study of cytomegalovirus exposure and HLA in healthy donors. The PCR made use of 60 Vbeta and 13 Jbeta primers. Sequencing was performed with immunoSEQ multiplex PCR; in TCRdb, only in-frame clones are kept and a portion is missing. This table has around 200,000 clones, around four fifths appearing once. The source material was PBMCs. The origin of this receptor is a woman in her sixties in good health and CMV-seropositive. The rearrangement links TRBV9 to TRBJ2-1; 10 bases agree with TRBD2. The CDR3 loop reads CASSISGGGYNEQFF. In DNA, the CDR3 is TGTGCCAGCAGCATAAGCGGGGGGGGATACAATGAGCAGTTCTTC.